This T cell receptor beta chain appears in the sequencing data of a study of beta chain features in type 1 diabetes. Study-level information: In all, around 99 million sorted cells from all samples were analyzed. General study points: Equally in patients and controls, shorter templates might have been favored by PCR. Researchers report that Type 1 diabetes patients had moderately but significantly shorter TCRB CDR3s across all four CD4+ subsets.

The entirety of the isolated RNA underwent reverse transcription, so expressed TCRB transcripts were sequenced. Naive, central memory and regulatory T cell samples averaged roughly 3.5 million immunoSEQ reads each. Profiled with immunoSEQ multiplex PCR; TCRdb holds only in-frame clones, not every one. The data contain 310,000 or so clones, 9.3% of them seen just once; the ten biggest clones take up over 0.95%. For this clone: What it binds is not known.

Each sorted fraction was over 95% pure. CDR3 length: 17 residues. V lost 7 bases, J lost 4 bases, and 16 bases stayed unmatched. Germline CDR1 WSHSY, CDR2 SAAADI. The receptor was isolated from a man aged 25 to 45 with type 1 diabetes. The sample comprised central memory CD4+ T cells from blood. The chain employs TRBV10-2 and TRBJ1-5, with 7 bases identical to TRBD1. CDR3 nucleotide sequence: TGCGCCAGCATGCCTACACTTGGACAGGTAATGAATCAGCCCCAGCATTTT. It is translated as CASMPTLGQVMNQPQHF.